This T cell receptor beta chain was observed in a study of human T cells and chemical hapten exposure. Noted time point: patch test 1, 2 weeks after DPC sensitization. Treatment: therapeutic diphenylcyclopropenone sensitization with weekly scalp DPC. MiXCR, run by TCRdb on the RACE reads, gives a single entry per CDR3 protein. The profile shows some 340,000 distinct CDR3 sequences, approximately 6.3% of them singletons. The sequence came from a woman younger than 35 with alopecia areata. Some clones in this sample may be carry-over from other donors' samples. The sample here was whole blood, taken in connection with sensitization to the hapten diphenylcyclopropenone (DPC).

The DNA of the CDR3 is TGTGCCAGCACCCCTTCAGTCGCCACCGGGGAGCTGTTTTTT. Translated: CASTPSVATGELFF. The chain is built from TRBV7-3 and TRBJ2-2; no clear D. Deletions cut 7 bases from V and 4 bases from J, with 13 bases between. Germline CDR1 reads SGHTA; CDR2 reads FQGTGA. This CDR3 comprises 14 residues.